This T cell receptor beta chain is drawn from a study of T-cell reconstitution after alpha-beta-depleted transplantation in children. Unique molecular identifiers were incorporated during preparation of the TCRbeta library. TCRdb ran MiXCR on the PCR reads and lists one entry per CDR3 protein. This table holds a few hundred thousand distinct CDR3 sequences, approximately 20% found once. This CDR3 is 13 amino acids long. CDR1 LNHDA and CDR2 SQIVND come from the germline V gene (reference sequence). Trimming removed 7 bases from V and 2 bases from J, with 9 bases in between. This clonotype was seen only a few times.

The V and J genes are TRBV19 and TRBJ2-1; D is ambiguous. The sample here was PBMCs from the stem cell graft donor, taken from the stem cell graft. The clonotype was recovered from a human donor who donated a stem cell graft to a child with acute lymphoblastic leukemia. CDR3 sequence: CASNLAPYNEQFF. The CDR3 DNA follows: TGTGCCAGTAATTTGGCTCCCTACAATGAGCAGTTCTTC.